Only one count was recorded for the clone carrying this T cell receptor (beta chain). Clones were sequenced by immunoSEQ multiplex PCR, and TCRdb holds only the in-frame ones, with some missing. The table has hundreds of thousands of clones, around 87% seen once; the top ten hold more than 0.009%. The data derive from a study of shared T cell receptors in the human thymus. Germline V gene data show CDR1 as SGHAT and CDR2 as FQNNGV. V trimming: 5 bases; J trimming: 5 bases; junction bases outside the gene matches: 2. The CDR3 has 15 residues. This sample also belongs to another study, concerning human thymus T cells. That report notes: Resections that were taken during corrective heart surgery supplied the thymus tissue. Gene usage for V and J segments appeared biased in thymic and blood repertoires.

The TCR comes from a boy under three years old with a congenital heart defect. The rearrangement links TRBV11-2 to TRBJ1-6; 11 nucleotides line up with TRBD1. Input material: thymocytes. CDR3 sequence (DNA): TGTGCCAGCAGCCGGGACAGGGGGAATAATTCACCCCTCCACTTT. Translation: CASSRDRGNNSPLHF.